This T cell receptor beta chain was captured by sequencing in a study of human T cells and chemical hapten exposure. At the level of the study: Alopecia universalis, totalis or areata was present in patients who were mostly female.

TCRdb ran MiXCR on the RACE reads and lists one entry per CDR3 protein. The sample shows 40,000 or so distinct CDR3 sequences, roughly 10% of them seen only once. Note on this clonotype: No antigen is known for it.

Documented time point: patch test 2, 6 weeks after DPC sensitization. Described treatment: therapeutic diphenylcyclopropenone sensitization with weekly scalp DPC. The template was total RNA from unfractionated whole blood. The study, taken as a whole, reports: Controls had significantly fewer large CDR3 similarity clusters than were formed by expanded TCRs.

The V gene lost 4 bases and the J gene lost 3 bases, with 18 bases spanning the gap. The CDR3 loop spans 16 amino acids. Here the sequenced sample was whole blood, taken in connection with sensitization to the hapten diphenylcyclopropenone (DPC). The source of this sequence is a woman aged 25 to 39 with alopecia areata. Some clones in this sample may be carry-over from other donors' samples. The V call is TRBV12-3 or TRBV12-4, the J call TRBJ2-5; no firm D call. CDR3 DNA sequence: TGTGCCAGCAGTTACTCCCCCGCCAGCTTCGAAGAGACCCAGTACTTC. Its translation: CASSYSPASFEETQYF.